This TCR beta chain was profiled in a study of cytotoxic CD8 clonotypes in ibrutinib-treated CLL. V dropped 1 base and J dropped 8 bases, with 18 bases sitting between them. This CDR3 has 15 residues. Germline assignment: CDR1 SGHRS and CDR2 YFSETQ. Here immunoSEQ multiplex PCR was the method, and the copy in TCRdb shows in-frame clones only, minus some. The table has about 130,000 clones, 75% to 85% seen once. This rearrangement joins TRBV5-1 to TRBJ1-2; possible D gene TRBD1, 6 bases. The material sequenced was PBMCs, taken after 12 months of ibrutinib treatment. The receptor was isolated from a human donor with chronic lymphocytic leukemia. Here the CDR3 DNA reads TGCGCCAGCAGCTTGAGCCGGGACACCGGTCCGGGCTACACCTTC. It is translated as CASSLSRDTGPGYTF. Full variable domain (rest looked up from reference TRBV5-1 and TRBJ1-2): KAGVTQTPRYLIKTRGQQVTLSCSPISGHRSVSWYQQTPGQGLQFLFEYFSETQRNKGNFPGRFSGRQFSNSRSEMNVSTLELGDSALYLCASSLSRDTGPGYTFGSGTRLTVV.